This is a list of T cell receptor beta chains from one sample in a study of regulatory dendritic cells for organ transplantation. This table comes from immunoSEQ multiplex PCR, and its TCRdb copy is limited to in-frame clones, with some not included. The table lists 25,000 to 35,000 clones, about 79% of them singletons. Sequencing was performed on memory CD4+ T cells from blood. The receptors were sampled from a human donor in good health. CDR3s include the opening cysteine and the closing phenylalanine or tryptophan. D genes are given only for firm matches. Expanded clones are given a class, and other clones once, few, many or no size at all.

D gene	V gene	J gene	clone size	CDR3 protein	CDR3 DNA
-	TRBV28	TRBJ2-7	-	CASSLPLYAQYF	TGTGCCAGCAGTTTACCTCTTTACGCCCAGTACTTC
TRBD1	TRBV6-1	TRBJ1-2	-	CASSEGETGVRYGYTF	TGTGCCAGCAGTGAAGGAGAGACAGGGGTCCGCTATGGCTACACCTTC
-	TRBV20-1	TRBJ2-7	-	CSARTTYEQYF	TGCAGTGCTCGGACCACCTACGAGCAGTACTTC
TRBD2	TRBV30	TRBJ2-1	-	CARTGLDVYNEQFF	TGTGCCCGGACTGGACTAGACGTCTACAATGAGCAGTTCTTC
-	TRBV6-4	TRBJ2-2	-	CASSDGGLTGELFF	TGTGCCAGCAGTGACGGGGGGCTCACCGGGGAGCTGTTTTTT
-	TRBV30	TRBJ2-7	-	CAWSVGLIEQYF	TGTGCCTGGAGTGTAGGGCTTATCGAGCAGTACTTC
TRBD1	TRBV7-2	TRBJ2-1	once	CASRDRGVTNEQFF	TGTGCCAGCAGAGACAGGGGGGTGACGAATGAGCAGTTCTTC
-	TRBV6-5	TRBJ1-1	few	CASSPVGANTEAFF	TGTGCCAGCAGTCCGGTAGGAGCGAACACTGAAGCTTTCTTT
-	TRBV29-1	TRBJ2-7	-	CSVAETDYEQYF	TGCAGCGTCGCAGAAACCGACTACGAGCAGTACTTC
-	TRBV11-3	TRBJ2-2	-	CASSLEGLTGELFF	TGTGCCAGCAGCTTAGAGGGTCTCACCGGGGAGCTGTTTTTT
-	TRBV27	TRBJ1-1	few	CASEPAGNTEAFF	TGTGCCAGCGAACCAGCGGGGAACACTGAAGCTTTCTTT
TRBD1	TRBV27	TRBJ2-3	-	CASSLTGDTDTQYF	TGTGCCAGCAGTTTGACAGGGGACACAGATACGCAGTATTTT
TRBD1	TRBV30	TRBJ1-5	-	CAWSTGTGIGQPQHF	TGTGCCTGGAGTACCGGGACAGGGATTGGACAGCCCCAGCATTTT
TRBD2	TRBV5-1	TRBJ2-1	once	CASSPSRTSPQLNEQFF	TGCGCCAGCAGCCCCTCGAGGACTAGTCCTCAACTCAATGAGCAGTTCTTC
-	TRBV28	TRBJ1-1	-	CASSFQTEAFF	TGTGCCAGCAGTTTTCAGACTGAAGCTTTCTTT
-	TRBV7-2	TRBJ1-1	-	CASEKGQNHLGAFF	TGTGCCAGCGAAAAAGGCCAAAATCACCTTGGAGCTTTCTTT
-	TRBV7-9	TRBJ1-3	-	CASSIPARGNTIYF	TGTGCCAGCAGCATACCGGCGAGAGGAAACACCATATATTTT
TRBD1	TRBV6-5	TRBJ1-6	-	CASWTGDAPLHF	TGTGCCAGCTGGACAGGGGACGCACCCCTCCACTTT
-	TRBV23-1	TRBJ1-5	-	CASSQPIQGQRNQPQHF	TGCGCCAGCAGTCAACCAATACAAGGTCAGAGGAATCAGCCCCAGCATTTT
-	TRBV2	TRBJ2-7	-	CASSEQGETYEQYF	TGTGCCAGCAGTGAACAGGGCGAGACCTACGAGCAGTACTTC
-	TRBV28	TRBJ2-6	-	CASSSPGSAGANVLTF	TGTGCCAGCAGTTCCCCCGGGTCCGCTGGGGCCAACGTCCTGACTTTC
-	TRBV7-2	TRBJ2-3	-	CASSSPPDTQYF	TGTGCCAGCAGCTCCCCCCCGGATACGCAGTATTTT
TRBD2	TRBV19	TRBJ2-3	once	CASSSWPSGTVDTQYF	TGTGCCAGTAGTTCCTGGCCTAGCGGGACTGTAGATACGCAGTATTTT
TRBD2	TRBV4-3	TRBJ2-1	-	CASSPLAGSYNEQFF	TGCGCCAGCAGCCCCCTAGCGGGAAGCTACAATGAGCAGTTCTTC
-	TRBV4-2	TRBJ2-5	few	CASSQEAGLETQYF	TGTGCCAGCAGCCAAGAGGCGGGACTAGAGACCCAGTACTTC
-	TRBV6-5	TRBJ1-1	-	CASRPAGGLNTEAFF	TGTGCCAGCAGACCAGCTGGAGGGTTGAACACTGAAGCTTTCTTT
-	TRBV9	TRBJ1-2	few	CASSVAPGSSMWGYTF	TGTGCCAGCAGCGTAGCCCCCGGATCCTCTATGTGGGGCTACACCTTC
TRBD1	TRBV6-6	TRBJ2-7	-	CASSFLGTGAVEQYF	TGTGCCAGCAGTTTTCTTGGGACAGGGGCTGTCGAGCAGTACTTC